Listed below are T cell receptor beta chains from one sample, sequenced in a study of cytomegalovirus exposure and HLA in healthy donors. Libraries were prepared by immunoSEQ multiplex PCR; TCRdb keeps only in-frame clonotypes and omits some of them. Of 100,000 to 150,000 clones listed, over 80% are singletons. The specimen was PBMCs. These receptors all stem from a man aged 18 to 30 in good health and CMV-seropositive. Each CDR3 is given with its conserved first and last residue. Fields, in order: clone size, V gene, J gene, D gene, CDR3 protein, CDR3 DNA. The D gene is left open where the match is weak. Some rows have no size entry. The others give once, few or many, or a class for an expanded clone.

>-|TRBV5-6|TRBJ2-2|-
CASTHMFTGELFF
TGTGCCAGCACCCACATGTTTACCGGGGAGCTGTTTTTT
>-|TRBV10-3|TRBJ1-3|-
CAISERTRGGNTIYF
TGTGCCATCAGTGAGCGAACCCGCGGCGGAAACACCATATATTTT
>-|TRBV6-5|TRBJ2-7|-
CASSEYRTPYEQYF
TGTGCCAGCAGTGAATATCGAACACCCTACGAGCAGTACTTC
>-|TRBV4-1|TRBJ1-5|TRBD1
CASSQDPGQGLVQPQHF
TGCGCCAGCAGCCAAGATCCGGGACAGGGGTTAGTTCAGCCCCAGCATTTT
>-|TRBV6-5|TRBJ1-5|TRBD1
CASRTGAPNQPQHF
TGTGCCAGCAGGACAGGGGCCCCCAATCAGCCCCAGCATTTT
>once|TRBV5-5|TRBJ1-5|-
CASSFEDQPQHF
TGTGCCAGCAGCTTCGAGGATCAGCCCCAGCATTTT
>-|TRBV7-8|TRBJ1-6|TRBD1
CASSFRDRAPSYNSPLHF
TGTGCCAGCAGCTTCCGGGACAGGGCCCCCTCCTATAATTCACCCCTCCACTTT
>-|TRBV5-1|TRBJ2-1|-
CASILWWANNEQFF
TGCGCCAGCATCCTGTGGTGGGCGAACAATGAGCAGTTCTTC
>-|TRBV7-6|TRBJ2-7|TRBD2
CASSLDGGSSYEQYF
TGTGCCAGCAGCTTAGACGGGGGGAGCTCCTACGAGCAGTACTTC
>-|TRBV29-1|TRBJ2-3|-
CSVESAGLGTDTQYF
TGCAGCGTTGAATCGGCAGGGCTTGGCACAGATACGCAGTATTTT
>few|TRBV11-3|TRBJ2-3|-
CASSLGGWTTDTQYF
TGTGCCAGCAGCTTAGGAGGGTGGACCACAGATACGCAGTATTTT
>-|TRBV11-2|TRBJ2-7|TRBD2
CASSLGGGMAYEQYF
TGTGCCAGCAGCTTAGGGGGAGGGATGGCCTACGAGCAGTACTTC
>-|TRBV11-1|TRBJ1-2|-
CASSLSQGSYGYTF
TGTGCCAGCAGCTTATCACAGGGATCCTATGGCTACACCTTC
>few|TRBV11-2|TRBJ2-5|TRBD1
CASSSLLHRGPGETQYF
TGTGCCAGCAGCTCCCTACTCCACAGGGGGCCGGGGGAGACCCAGTACTTC
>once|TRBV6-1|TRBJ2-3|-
CASKERASTDTQYF
TGTGCCAGCAAGGAGCGGGCTAGCACAGATACGCAGTATTTT
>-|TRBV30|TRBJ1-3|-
CAWSQDSSGNTIYF
TGTGCCTGGAGCCAGGACAGCTCTGGAAACACCATATATTTT
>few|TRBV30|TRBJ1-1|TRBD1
CAGEQGDYTEAFF
TGTGCCGGAGAACAGGGGGATTATACTGAAGCTTTCTTT
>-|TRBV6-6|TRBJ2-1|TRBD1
CASSYGTGVVNEQFF
TGTGCCAGCAGTTACGGGACAGGGGTAGTGAATGAGCAGTTCTTC
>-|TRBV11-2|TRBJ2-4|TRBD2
CASSLDYGGGVAKNIQYF
TGTGCCAGCAGCTTAGATTACGGCGGGGGGGTAGCCAAAAACATTCAGTACTTC
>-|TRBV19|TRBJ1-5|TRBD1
CASRTGDYSNQPQHF
TGTGCCAGTAGAACAGGGGATTATAGCAATCAGCCCCAGCATTTT
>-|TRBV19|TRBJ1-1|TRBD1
CASSITQGTWTEAFF
TGTGCCAGTAGTATAACACAGGGGACTTGGACTGAAGCTTTCTTT
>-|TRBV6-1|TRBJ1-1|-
CASSEPGQNTEAFF
TGTGCCAGCAGTGAACCGGGACAGAACACTGAAGCTTTCTTT
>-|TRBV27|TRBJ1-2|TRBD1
CASSLQQGNYGYTF
TGTGCCAGCAGTTTGCAACAGGGGAACTATGGCTACACCTTC
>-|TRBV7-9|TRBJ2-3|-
CASSLVGGTDTQYF
TGTGCCAGCAGCTTAGTGGGGGGAACAGATACGCAGTATTTT
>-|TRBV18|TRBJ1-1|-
CASSPREGSDTEAFF
TGTGCCAGCTCCCCCCGGGAGGGGTCGGACACTGAAGCTTTCTTT
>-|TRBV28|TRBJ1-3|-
CASRRGTGNTIYF
TGTGCCAGCAGAAGGGGTACTGGAAACACCATATATTTT
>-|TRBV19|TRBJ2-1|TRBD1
CASSPGTGFSSYNEQFF
TGTGCCAGTAGTCCCGGGACAGGATTTAGCTCCTACAATGAGCAGTTCTTC
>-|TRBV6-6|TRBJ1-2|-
CASHGADRDGYTF
TGTGCCAGCCATGGCGCCGACAGAGATGGCTACACCTTC
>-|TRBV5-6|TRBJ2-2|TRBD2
CASSFKRGGNTGELFF
TGTGCCAGCAGCTTTAAGCGGGGGGGGAACACCGGGGAGCTGTTTTTT
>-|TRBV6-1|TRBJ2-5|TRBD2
CAGGTSAPETQYF
TGTGCCGGGGGGACTAGCGCCCCAGAGACCCAGTACTTC
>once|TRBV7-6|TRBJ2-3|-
CASSALRVADTQYF
TGTGCCAGCAGCGCCCTTCGGGTGGCGGATACGCAGTATTTT
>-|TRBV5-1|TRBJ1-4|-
CASRPLGAAGANEKLFF
TGCGCCAGCAGACCTCTCGGGGCGGCGGGAGCTAATGAAAAACTGTTTTTT
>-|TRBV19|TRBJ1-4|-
CASSGGRNEKLFF
TGTGCCAGTAGTGGAGGTCGCAATGAAAAACTGTTTTTT
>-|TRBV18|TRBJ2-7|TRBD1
CASSPRGTGRGASYEQYF
TGTGCCAGCTCACCACGCGGGACAGGGAGAGGGGCATCCTACGAGCAGTACTTC
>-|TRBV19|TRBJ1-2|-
CASLYATAGYGYTF
TGTGCCAGTTTGTATGCGACAGCAGGCTATGGCTACACCTTC
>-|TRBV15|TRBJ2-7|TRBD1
CATSREPGDRGLEQYF
TGTGCCACCAGCAGAGAACCCGGGGACAGGGGTCTCGAGCAGTACTTC
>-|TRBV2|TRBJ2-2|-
CASSEWLAPTGELFF
TGTGCCAGCAGTGAATGGCTAGCGCCCACCGGGGAGCTGTTTTTT
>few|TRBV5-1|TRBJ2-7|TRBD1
CASSADRGPYEQYF
TGCGCCAGCAGCGCGGACAGGGGTCCCTACGAGCAGTACTTC
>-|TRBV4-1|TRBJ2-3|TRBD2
CASRGGLAGGSDTQYF
TGCGCCAGCAGGGGGGGACTAGCGGGGGGGTCAGATACGCAGTATTTT
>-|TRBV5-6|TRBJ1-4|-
CASSLVATNEKLFF
TGTGCCAGCAGCCTAGTTGCAACTAATGAAAAACTGTTTTTT
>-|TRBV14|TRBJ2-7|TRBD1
CASSLGQGGYEQYF
TGTGCCAGCAGCCTGGGACAGGGTGGCTACGAGCAGTACTTC
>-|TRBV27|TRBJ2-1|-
CASRSGSTYNEQFF
TGTGCCAGCCGCTCAGGATCGACCTACAATGAGCAGTTCTTC
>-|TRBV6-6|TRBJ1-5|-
CASIGQFNQPQHF
TGTGCCAGCATCGGACAGTTCAATCAGCCCCAGCATTTT